Listed below are T cell receptor beta chains from one sample, sequenced in a study of blood T cell repertoires in COVID-19. The table came from immunoSEQ multiplex PCR; TCRdb's copy has only in-frame clones and leaves some out. The sample yields roughly 62,000 clones, more than 65% seen once. The specimen sequenced was peripheral blood. Receptor source: a human donor in a cohort sampled during active COVID-19. The CDR3 runs from the conserved cysteine through the conserved F or W. Fields, in order: D gene, V gene, J gene, clone size, CDR3 length, CDR3 protein, CDR3 DNA. D genes are given only for firm matches. Part of the rows lack a size; the others show once, few, many or a class for expanded clones.

>NA|TRBV3-1/TRBV3-2|TRBJ2-7|NA|13
CASSLRTAYEQYF
TGTGCCAGCAGCCTCAGGACAGCCTACGAGCAGTACTTC
>TRBD2|TRBV5-6|TRBJ2-3|once|17
CASSLGSGGRPSNTQYF
TGTGCCAGCAGCTTGGGGAGCGGGGGGCGACCAAGTAATACGCAGTATTTT
>TRBD1|TRBV12-5|TRBJ1-1|NA|16
CASGPGQGARVNLAFF
TGTGCTAGTGGTCCGGGACAGGGGGCGCGGGTCAACCTAGCTTTCTTT
>NA|TRBV2|TRBJ1-5|few|12
CASSEIAQPQHF
TGTGCCAGCAGTGAAATCGCGCAGCCCCAGCATTTT
>TRBD2|TRBV2|TRBJ2-3|NA|15
CASSEGAGGADTQYF
TGTGCCAGCAGTGAAGGAGCGGGGGGGGCAGATACGCAGTATTTT
>NA|TRBV7-9|TRBJ2-1|NA|15
CASSLGTGLYNEQFF
TGTGCCAGCAGCCTCGGGACTGGCTTATACAATGAGCAGTTCTTC
>TRBD1|TRBV7-2|TRBJ2-2|NA|15
CASSLRTGRTGELFF
TGTGCCAGCAGCCTAAGGACAGGGCGCACCGGGGAGCTGTTTTTT
>NA|TRBV7-8|TRBJ2-1|few|13
CASSLGSYNEQFF
TGTGCCAGCAGCTTAGGGAGTTACAATGAGCAGTTCTTC
>TRBD1|TRBV19|TRBJ2-1|NA|15
CASTARGQVYNEQFF
TGTGCCAGTACCGCCAGGGGGCAAGTCTACAATGAGCAGTTCTTC
>TRBD1|TRBV28|TRBJ1-6|NA|14
CASRWTGIGSPLHF
TGTGCCAGCAGGTGGACAGGGATCGGCTCACCCCTCCACTTT
>NA|TRBV11-3|TRBJ1-4|NA|14
CASSMNRVNEKLFF
TGTGCCAGCAGCATGAACAGGGTGAACGAAAAACTGTTTTTT
>TRBD1|TRBV4-1|TRBJ1-4|few|13
CASSRPDRGNLFF
TGCGCCAGCAGCCGACCCGACAGGGGTAATCTGTTTTTT
>NA|TRBV5-1|TRBJ2-7|NA|15
CASSPPLSGFSEQYF
TGCGCCAGCAGCCCCCCTTTAAGCGGCTTCTCCGAGCAGTACTTC
>NA|TRBV4-3|TRBJ1-2|NA|13
CASSRTENYGYTF
TGCGCCAGCAGCCGGACAGAAAACTATGGCTACACCTTC
>NA|TRBV10-2|TRBJ2-3|NA|13
CASSESHTDTQYF
TGCGCCAGCAGTGAGTCCCACACAGATACGCAGTATTTT
>TRBD1|TRBV9|TRBJ1-4|NA|15
CASSEQGATNEKLFF
TGTGCCAGCAGCGAACAGGGGGCAACTAATGAAAAACTGTTTTTT
>NA|TRBV28|TRBJ1-5|NA|13
CASSTDSYQPQHF
TGTGCCAGCAGTACCGACAGTTATCAGCCCCAGCATTTT
>TRBD2|TRBV4-2|TRBJ2-1|few|17
CASSQEVAGGIYNEQFF
TGTGCCAGCAGCCAAGAGGTAGCGGGGGGTATCTACAATGAGCAGTTCTTC
>TRBD2|TRBV5-1|TRBJ2-5|NA|16
CASSAGTSGSQETQYF
TGCGCCAGCAGCGCGGGGACTAGCGGGAGTCAAGAGACCCAGTACTTC
>NA|TRBV4-2|TRBJ2-3|NA|13
CASSPGIADTQYF
TGTGCCAGCAGCCCGGGGATCGCAGATACGCAGTATTTT
>NA|TRBV27|TRBJ1-4|NA|15
CASSLSLTRNEKLFF
TGTGCCAGCAGTTTATCGTTGACTAGGAATGAAAAACTGTTTTTT
>NA|TRBV18|TRBJ2-2|medium-sized|13
CASSPRDRERLFF
TGTGCCAGCTCACCACGAGACCGGGAAAGGCTGTTTTTT
>TRBD2|TRBV28|TRBJ2-3|NA|15
CASSLWGRASDTQYF
TGTGCCAGCAGTTTATGGGGGAGGGCATCGGATACGCAGTATTTT
>NA|TRBV3-1/TRBV3-2|TRBJ1-4|NA|15
CASSQGEREDEKLFF
TGTGCCAGCAGCCAAGGAGAGAGGGAGGATGAAAAACTGTTTTTT
>NA|TRBV10-1|TRBJ1-1|NA|14
CASSMAGLNTEAFF
TGCGCCAGCAGTATGGCAGGGTTGAACACTGAAGCTTTCTTT
>NA|TRBV7-9|TRBJ1-2|NA|13
CASSLPGLAGYTF
TGTGCCAGCAGCTTACCGGGACTTGCTGGCTACACCTTC
>TRBD1|TRBV11-3|TRBJ1-1|NA|14
CASSLDGTALGAFF
TGTGCCAGCAGCTTAGATGGGACAGCACTTGGAGCTTTCTTT
>TRBD1|TRBV28|TRBJ2-7|few|11
CASSFRQGAYF
TGTGCCAGCAGTTTTCGACAGGGGGCGTACTTC
>NA|TRBV18|TRBJ2-2|NA|17
CASSPPQRLANTGELFF
TGTGCCAGCTCACCACCCCAGCGGCTCGCGAACACCGGGGAGCTGTTTTTT
>NA|TRBV2|TRBJ1-2|once|12
CASTLDIYGYTF
TGTGCCAGCACCTTGGACATCTATGGCTACACCTTC
>TRBD1|TRBV7-9|TRBJ2-1|NA|16
CASHRLLGQGNNEQFF
TGTGCCAGTCATCGTCTTTTAGGACAGGGGAATAATGAGCAGTTCTTC
>TRBD2|TRBV20-1|TRBJ2-7|NA|14
CSASRGPGGYEQYF
TGCAGTGCAAGTAGGGGACCCGGGGGGTACGAGCAGTACTTC
>NA|TRBV27|TRBJ1-5|NA|12
CASSFINQPQHF
TGTGCCAGCAGTTTCATCAATCAGCCCCAGCATTTT
>NA|TRBV11-3|TRBJ1-3|NA|17
CASSSGGPAISGNTIYF
TGTGCCAGCAGCTCCGGGGGTCCGGCGATCTCTGGAAACACCATATATTTT
>TRBD2|TRBV6-2/TRBV6-3|TRBJ2-1|NA|14
CASTPGGSRNEQFF
TGTGCCAGCACCCCGGGGGGGAGCAGGAATGAGCAGTTCTTC
>NA|TRBV9|TRBJ2-5|few|13
CASSVDLEETQYF
TGTGCCAGCAGCGTAGACTTGGAAGAGACCCAGTACTTC
>NA|TRBV9|TRBJ1-2|NA|12
CASSMDRYGYTF
TGTGCCAGCAGCATGGACAGATATGGCTACACCTTC
>NA|TRBV10-1|TRBJ2-1|NA|12
CASSDMTSKQFF
TGCGCCAGCAGTGATATGACTAGTAAGCAGTTCTTC
>NA|TRBV7-2|TRBJ2-1|once|16
CASSPGVSGYFNEQFF
TGTGCCAGCAGCCCGGGGGTTAGCGGATATTTCAATGAGCAGTTCTTC
>NA|TRBV3-1/TRBV3-2|TRBJ1-2|NA|14
CASSQDLGRGGYTF
TGTGCCAGCAGCCAAGATCTAGGCAGGGGCGGCTACACCTTC
>TRBD2|TRBV27|TRBJ2-1|NA|16
CASSLLGGGQDNEQFF
TGTGCCAGCAGTTTATTAGGCGGGGGGCAGGACAATGAGCAGTTCTTC
>NA|TRBV6-1|TRBJ2-1|NA|16
CASSAQLVSGANEQFF
TGTGCCAGCAGTGCACAACTAGTCTCCGGTGCCAATGAGCAGTTCTTC
>NA|TRBV21-1|TRBJ1-5|NA|18
CASSKEKNKGQGRQPQHF
TGTGCCAGCAGCAAAGAAAAAAATAAGGGACAGGGCCGGCAGCCCCAGCATTTT
>NA|TRBV28|TRBJ2-3|NA|17
CASSHQEGRGGTDTQYF
TGTGCCAGCAGCCACCAGGAAGGCAGGGGTGGGACAGATACGCAGTATTTT
>NA|TRBV6-1|TRBJ2-3|NA|15
CASSEGTASTDTQYF
TGTGCCAGCAGTGAAGGGACAGCTAGCACAGATACGCAGTATTTT
>NA|TRBV5-5|TRBJ1-4|NA|14
CASSLWQNNEKLFF
TGTGCCAGCAGCTTGTGGCAGAATAATGAAAAACTGTTTTTT